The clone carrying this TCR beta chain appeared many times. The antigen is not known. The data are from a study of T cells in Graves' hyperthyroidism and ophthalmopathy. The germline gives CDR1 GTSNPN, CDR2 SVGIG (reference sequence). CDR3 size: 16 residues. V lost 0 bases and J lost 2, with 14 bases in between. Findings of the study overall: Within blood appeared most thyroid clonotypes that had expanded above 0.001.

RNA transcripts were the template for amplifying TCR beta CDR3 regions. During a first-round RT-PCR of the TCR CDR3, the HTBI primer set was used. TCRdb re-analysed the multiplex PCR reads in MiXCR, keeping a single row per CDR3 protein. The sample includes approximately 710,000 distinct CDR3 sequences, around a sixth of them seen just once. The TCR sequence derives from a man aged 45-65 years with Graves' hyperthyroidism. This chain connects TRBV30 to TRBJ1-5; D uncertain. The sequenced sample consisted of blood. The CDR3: CAWSVFGFTGNQPQHF. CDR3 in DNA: TGTGCCTGGAGTGTATTCGGGTTCACGGGCAATCAGCCCCAGCATTTT.